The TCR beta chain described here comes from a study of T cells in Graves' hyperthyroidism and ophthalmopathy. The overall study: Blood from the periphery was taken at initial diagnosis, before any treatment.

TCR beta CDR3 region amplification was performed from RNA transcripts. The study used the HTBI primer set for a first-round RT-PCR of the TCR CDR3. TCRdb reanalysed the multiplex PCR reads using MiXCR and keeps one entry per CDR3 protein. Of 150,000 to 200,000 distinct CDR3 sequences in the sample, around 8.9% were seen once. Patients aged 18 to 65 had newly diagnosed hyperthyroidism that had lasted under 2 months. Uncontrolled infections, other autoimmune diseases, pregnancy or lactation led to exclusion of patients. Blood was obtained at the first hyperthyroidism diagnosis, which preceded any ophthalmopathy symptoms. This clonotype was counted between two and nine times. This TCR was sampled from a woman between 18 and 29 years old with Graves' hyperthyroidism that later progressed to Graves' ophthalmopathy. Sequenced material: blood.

The CDR3 protein is CASRHRQGDLRNTIYF. The DNA of the CDR3 is TGTGCCAGCAGACATAGACAGGGAGATCTTCGGAACACCATATATTTT. This chain connects TRBV6-1 to TRBJ1-3; 7 bases match TRBD1. The CDR3 contains 16 residues. V lost 6 bases, J lost 7 bases, and 15 bases stayed unmatched. Germline CDR1 is MNHNS and CDR2 is SASEGT.